These 23 T cell receptor beta chains were all obtained from the same sample, sequenced in a study of T cell repertoires in cytomegalovirus infection. TCRdb reprocessed the reads via MiXCR and lists one record per CDR3 protein. The sample carries roughly 320,000 distinct CDR3 sequences, around a tenth recorded once. The sequenced sample was PBMCs. The receptors stem from a human donor in good health (CMV status not recorded). Some clones in this sample may be carry-over from other donors' samples.

There are many counts of this clonotype. The chain couples TRBV7-2 to TRBJ2-1; TRBD2 aligns across 8 bases. Germline loops: CDR1 SGHTA, CDR2 FQGNSA. CDR3 size: 17 residues. J lost 4 bases, V lost 5 bases, and 13 bases had no gene match. The CDR3 loop is CASSQAASGSPYNEQFF. CDR3 DNA: TGTGCCAGCAGCCAGGCGGCGAGCGGGAGCCCATACAATGAGCAGTTCTTC.

There are many counts of this clonotype. V is TRBV7-2 and J is TRBJ2-4; 10 nucleotides match TRBD2. This CDR3 has 19 amino acids. Looked up from germline, CDR1 is SGHTA and CDR2 is FQGNSA. Trimming removed 2 bases from V and 0 bases from J; junction bases left unmatched: 10. The CDR3 loop reads CASSLYGLAASLAKNIQYF. CDR3 in DNA: TGTGCCAGCAGCTTATATGGACTAGCGGCTTCCCTAGCCAAAAACATTCAGTACTTC.

This chain uses TRBV19 with TRBJ1-2, with 9 bases lining up with TRBD1. CDR3 length equals 17 residues. In germline, CDR1 is LNHDA, CDR2 SQIVND (reference sequence). V was clipped by 8 bases and J by 4 bases; unmatched bases: 17. CDR3: CASRPRDRVPWLYGYTF. The DNA of the CDR3 is TGTGCCAGTCGTCCTAGGGACAGGGTCCCTTGGCTCTATGGCTACACCTTC.

At least ten counts were recorded for this clonotype. The chain combines TRBV7-2 with TRBJ2-3; D gene ambiguous. The ends were cut back, 5 bases at V and 2 bases at J, with 17 bases in the middle. CDR3 size: 16 residues. In germline, CDR1 is SGHTA, CDR2 FQGNSA. CDR3 sequence (DNA): TGTGCCAGCAGCCTCCGGGTGGCATTTCTCACAGATACGCAGTATTTT. It translates to CASSLRVAFLTDTQYF.

This clonotype was recorded at least ten times. This sequence joins TRBV12-3 or TRBV12-4 and TRBJ1-3, with no clear D. CDR3 length: 14 residues. The V gene lost 4 bases and the J gene lost 5 bases, with 12 bases spanning the gap. CDR3 in DNA: TGTGCCAGCAGTTACGTTGACTCCCGAAACACCATATATTTT. It yields the protein CASSYVDSRNTIYF.

This clonotype appeared many times. This chain uses TRBV7-4 with TRBJ2-3; possibly TRBD1 for D (5 bases). The germline V and J ends were trimmed by 5 bases and 7 bases, with 10 bases remaining between them. This CDR3 spans 12 amino acids. Germline values: CDR1 SGHVT, CDR2 SQSDAQ. DNA of the CDR3: TGTGCCAGCAGCCCCCGACAGAATACGCAGTATTTT. Residues: CASSPRQNTQYF.

This sequence joins TRBV4-3 and TRBJ2-1; no definite D call. Trimming took off 4 bases at V and 5 bases at J, with 12 bases between the two ends. Germline loops: CDR1 LGHNA, CDR2 YSLEER. The CDR3 has 14 residues. CDR3 bases: TGCGCCAGCAGCCTAAGTGAAAGAAACAATGAGCAGTTCTTC. Translating gives CASSLSERNNEQFF.

This sequence joins TRBV25-1 and TRBJ2-3, with D tentatively TRBD2 (6 bases). Per the germline V gene, CDR1 is MGHDK and CDR2 is SYGVNS. CDR3 length: 16 amino acids. V shed 2 bases and J shed 2 bases, with 14 bases lying between them. In DNA form, the CDR3 reads TGTGCCAGCAGTGAAGCCGGGACTCTCATCACAGATACGCAGTATTTT. Its protein product is CASSEAGTLITDTQYF. Drawing the rest from reference TRBV25-1 and TRBJ2-3, the complete variable domain is EADIYQTPRYLVIGTGKKITLECSQTMGHDKMYWYQQDPGMELHLIHYSYGVNSTEKGDLSSESTVSRIRTEHFPLTLESARPSHTSQYLCASSEAGTLITDTQYFGPGTRLTVL.

This clonotype came up many times. The rearrangement joins TRBV7-2 to TRBJ1-2; D might be TRBD1 (5 bases). Trimming shortened V by 5 bases and J by 0 bases, and 13 bases separated the two germline ends. The CDR3 totals 15 residues. Germline V gene data show CDR1 as SGHTA and CDR2 as FQGNSA. CDR3 DNA sequence: TGTGCCAGCAGCCCGGGACGGAGAACTAACTATGGCTACACCTTC. Its translation: CASSPGRRTNYGYTF.

This clonotype was counted many times. The chain uses TRBV28 and TRBJ2-7; D not certain. CDR3 size: 15 residues. V lost 4 bases, J lost 1 base, and 14 bases lay in between. Germline loops: CDR1 MDHEN, CDR2 SYDVKM. The CDR3 sequence: CASSSPATSSYEQYF. DNA for the CDR3: TGTGCCAGCAGTTCCCCCGCGACAAGTTCCTACGAGCAGTACTTC.

This clonotype has at least ten counts. V is TRBV7-2 and J is TRBJ1-2; D is unresolved. This CDR3 contains 13 residues. Looked up from germline, CDR1 is SGHTA and CDR2 is FQGNSA. V lost 0 bases, J lost 4 bases, and 6 bases lay in between. CDR3 nucleotides: TGTGCCAGCAGCTTAGCAAACCCCTATGGCTACACCTTC. Translating it yields CASSLANPYGYTF.

This clonotype was detected a few times. This chain joins TRBV20-1 and TRBJ1-5; 9 bases fit TRBD1. The CDR3 has 14 residues. Germline V gene lookup returns CDR1 DFQATT and CDR2 SNEGSKA (reference sequence). The ends lost 5 bases at V and 9 bases at J; junction bases unmatched: 11. This CDR3 reads CSADTGGLSRPQHF. The CDR3, as DNA: TGCAGTGCTGACACAGGGGGCCTCTCTCGGCCCCAGCATTTT.

This clonotype was observed many times. CDR3 bases: TGTGCCAGCAGCGCCTTGGACAGGTCCTCGTCTCAGCAGTTCTTC. This encodes CASSALDRSSSQQFF. The chain combines TRBV25-1 with TRBJ2-1; 7 bases align to TRBD1. The CDR3 runs to 15 residues. V lost 6 bases and J lost 11; bases outside the gene matches: 16. CDR1 and CDR2 from the germline V gene are MGHDK and SYGVNS.

The table lists this clonotype with many counts. V is TRBV11-2 and J is TRBJ2-5, with unresolved D. Trimming removed 2 bases from V and 0 bases from J, with 16 bases in between. The CDR3 runs to 17 residues. Germline V lookup: CDR1 SGHAT, CDR2 FQNNGV. DNA of the CDR3: TGTGCCAGCAGCTTAATGGGTGCAGGTTGGAACCAAGAGACCCAGTACTTC. It is translated as CASSLMGAGWNQETQYF. The complete variable domain, with remaining parts taken from reference TRBV11-2 and TRBJ2-5, reads EAGVAQSPRYKIIEKRQSVAFWCNPISGHATLYWYQQILGQGPKLLIQFQNNGVVDDSQLPKDRFSAERLKGVDSTLKIQPAKLEDSAVYLCASSLMGAGWNQETQYFGPGTRLLVL.

In its sample, this clonotype was seen many times. The CDR3 region has the DNA TGTGCCAGCAGCTTAAGGACTAGCGGCCATAAGGAGACCCAGTACTTC. The encoded protein is CASSLRTSGHKETQYF. The chain recombines TRBV7-9 with TRBJ2-5; 10 nucleotides line up with TRBD2. V gave up 2 bases and J gave up 5 bases; unmatched junction bases: 8. Germline V lookup: CDR1 SEHNR, CDR2 FQNEAQ (reference sequence). This CDR3 is built from 16 residues.

A word on this clonotype: A much larger clone lies one base from this, so it may be a read error. The V gene is TRBV9, the J gene TRBJ2-3; 7 bases align to TRBD1. Germline V gene lookup returns CDR1 SGDLS and CDR2 YYNGEE. The V gene end was trimmed by 4 bases and the J gene end by 9 bases; junction bases not matched to a gene: 17. CDR3 length equals 16 residues. CDR3: CASSPLDRTAERTQYF. CDR3 DNA sequence: TGTGCCAGCAGCCCGCTGGACAGGACTGCCGAGAGGACGCAGTATTTT.

V usage is TRBV7-2 and J usage is TRBJ2-1; 13 positions agree with TRBD2. The CDR3 length is 17 residues. V trimming: 5 bases; J trimming: 9 bases; junction bases outside the gene matches: 13. The germline gives CDR1 SGHTA, CDR2 FQGNSA. CDR3 in DNA: TGTGCCAGCAGCCGCCCCACCGGGACTAGCGGGATAGTTGAGCAGTTCTTC. Amino acid sequence: CASSRPTGTSGIVEQFF.

This clonotype was picked up many times. The J gene is TRBJ2-7, the V gene TRBV20-1; 12 bases align to TRBD2. The CDR3 spans 16 residues. The J segment lost 6 bases and the V segment lost 1 base, leaving 10 bases of the junction unmatched. Germline values: CDR1 DFQATT, CDR2 SNEGSKA (reference sequence). The CDR3 sequence: CSARVRLAGVFSEQYF. In nucleotides, the CDR3 is TGCAGTGCTAGAGTAAGACTAGCGGGAGTGTTTAGCGAGCAGTACTTC.

This clonotype was seen many times. Here the CDR3 reads CASSKGRRDTEAFF. The CDR3 DNA reads TGTGCCAGCAGTAAGGGTCGAAGGGACACTGAAGCTTTCTTT. This sequence joins TRBV6-1 and TRBJ1-1; D gene ambiguous. The CDR3 consists of 14 residues. In germline, CDR1 is MNHNS, CDR2 SASEGT. The V end lost 5 bases, the J end lost 3 bases, and 13 bases lay between the germline ends.

The chain is built from TRBV5-4 and TRBJ1-3, with D unresolved. CDR1 and CDR2 from the germline V gene are SGHNT and YYREEE (reference sequence). The germline V and J ends were trimmed by 5 bases and 4 bases, with 19 bases remaining between them. This CDR3 spans 16 amino acids. CDR3 bases: TGTGCCAGCAGTCCGGGCCGGACGAGCTCAGGAAACACCATATATTTT. Its protein is CASSPGRTSSGNTIYF.

In its sample, this clonotype was seen many times. The rearrangement joins TRBV14 to TRBJ2-3, with TRBD2 identical over 7 bases. Germline assignment: CDR1 SGHDN and CDR2 FVKESK. The CDR3 covers 14 residues. V gave up 5 bases and J gave up 7 bases; unmatched junction bases: 9. The CDR3 here is CASSGGSALNTQYF. CDR3 nucleotides: TGTGCCAGCAGCGGCGGGAGCGCTCTAAATACGCAGTATTTT.

This clonotype turned up a few times. The chain carries TRBV4-2 and TRBJ2-4; possibly TRBD1 for D (6 bases). The CDR3 has 18 residues. CDR1 is LGHNA, CDR2 YNFKEQ, per germline. Trimming cost V 0 bases and J 2 bases, with 17 bases left between them. The CDR3 DNA reads TGTGCCAGCAGCCAAGACGCAGGGGCTGGGGGTTCCAAAAACATTCAGTACTTC. Its translation is CASSQDAGAGGSKNIQYF.

V usage is TRBV20-1 and J usage is TRBJ2-3; TRBD2 is a possible D gene (5 bases). The length of the CDR3 is 13 residues. The ends were cut back, 1 base at V and 5 bases at J, with 10 bases in the middle. The V gene's germline CDR1 is DFQATT and CDR2 SNEGSKA (reference sequence). The CDR3 nucleotides are TGCAGTGCTAGAGCTAGCTGGGAAGATACGCAGTATTTT. Translated: CSARASWEDTQYF.